These 26 T cell receptor beta chains were sequenced from one sample in a study of blood T cell repertoires in COVID-19. This table comes from immunoSEQ multiplex PCR, and its TCRdb copy is limited to in-frame clones, with some not included. The table includes 200,000 to 250,000 clones, roughly 76% detected once. Sample: peripheral blood. The receptors were gathered from a woman older than 75 with COVID-19, enrolled during active disease.

The chain couples TRBV6-2 or TRBV6-3 to TRBJ1-1; weak D call: TRBD1 (5 bases). From germline, CDR1 is MNHEY and CDR2 SVGEGT. CDR3 length: 13 amino acids. V was clipped by 5 bases and J by 0 bases, with 7 bases between them. The DNA of the CDR3 is TGTGCCAGCAGTCCACAGGTGAACACTGAAGCTTTCTTT. Translating gives CASSPQVNTEAFF.

The sample holds many counts of this clone. The chain recombines TRBV6-2 or TRBV6-3 with TRBJ2-2, with a weak D call TRBD2 (7 bases). Trimming pared 2 bases from V and 4 bases from J, leaving 23 bases between. The CDR3 length is 19 residues. The germline CDR1 and CDR2 sequences are MNHEY and SVGEGT. The CDR3 loop reads CASSYPDKGGNRGTGELFF. The DNA for the CDR3 is TGTGCCAGCAGTTACCCGGACAAGGGGGGGAACCGGGGCACCGGGGAGCTGTTTTTT.

The chain is built from TRBV2 and TRBJ1-1; 7 bases are a match to TRBD1. The CDR3 length is 14 residues. Germline trimming cut 4 bases from V and 1 base from J; bases unmatched to any gene: 3. Per germline, CDR1 SNHLY and CDR2 FYNNEI. The chain's CDR3 is CASSARTGNTEAFF. In DNA form, the CDR3 reads TGTGCCAGCAGTGCGAGGACAGGGAACACTGAAGCTTTCTTT.

The rearrangement uses TRBV10-3 and TRBJ2-7; 10 bases agree with TRBD1. Germline assignment: CDR1 ENHRY and CDR2 SYGVKD. With V trimmed by 10 bases and J by 2 bases, 11 bases remained unmatched. The CDR3 totals 15 residues. The CDR3 DNA sequence: TGTGCCACCGGGGGGCCGGGACAGGGGACCTACGAGCAGTACTTC. As protein: CATGGPGQGTYEQYF.

This clone is a singleton in its sample. The rearrangement links TRBV9 to TRBJ1-3; 7 bases map to TRBD1. J gave up 3 bases and V 5 bases, and 8 bases lay outside the gene matches. The CDR3 spans 15 residues. Looked up from germline, CDR1 is SGDLS and CDR2 is YYNGEE. The CDR3 DNA follows: TGTGCCAGCAGTGAACCTACAGGGGTTGGAAACACCATATATTTT. Translated: CASSEPTGVGNTIYF. The full variable domain, in which reference TRBV9 and TRBJ1-3 provide the parts outside the CDR3, is DSGVTQTPKHLITATGQRVTLRCSPRSGDLSVYWYQQSLDQGLQFLIQYYNGEERAKGNILERFSAQQFPDLHSELNLSSLELGDSALYFCASSEPTGVGNTIYFGEGSWLTVV.

The count of this clone is one. The V gene is TRBV3-1 (or the pseudogene TRBV3-2), the J gene TRBJ1-3, with TRBD1 as a possible D gene (5 bases). The V end lost 2 bases, the J end lost 1 base, and 9 bases lay between the germline ends. This CDR3 contains 15 residues. Germline V gene lookup returns CDR1 LGHDT and CDR2 YNNKEL (reference sequence). Here the CDR3 DNA reads TGTGCCAGCAGCCAAACAGGATTATCTGGAAACACCATATATTTT. Amino acid sequence: CASSQTGLSGNTIYF.

The CDR3 sequence: CASTSRQEQYF. For the CDR3, the DNA is TGTGCCAGCACCTCCCGACAGGAACAGTACTTC. The rearrangement joins TRBV6-6 to TRBJ2-5; weak D call: TRBD1 (6 bases). The CDR3 covers 11 residues. Germline values: CDR1 MNHNY, CDR2 SVGAGI (reference sequence). V dropped 7 bases and J dropped 11 bases, with 14 bases sitting between them.

In its sample, this clone was seen once. The V gene is TRBV7-2, the J gene TRBJ2-1; 10 bases are shared with TRBD2. Germline CDR1 SGHTA, CDR2 FQGNSA. CDR3 size: 14 residues. The J segment lost 9 bases and the V segment lost 4 bases, leaving 6 bases of the junction unmatched. CDR3: CASSSTGTSAEQFF. In DNA, the CDR3 is TGTGCCAGCAGCTCGACCGGGACTAGCGCTGAGCAGTTCTTC. The full variable domain, its missing parts supplied by reference TRBV7-2 and TRBJ2-1, is GAGVSQSPSNKVTEKGKDVELRCDPISGHTALYWYRQSLGQGLEFLIYFQGNSAPDKSGLPSDRFSAERTGGSVSTLTIQRTQQEDSAVYLCASSSTGTSAEQFFGPGTRLTVL.

CDR3 sequence (DNA): TGTGCCAGCAGCCCGGGAGGGTACTACAATGAGCAGTTCTTC. This encodes CASSPGGYYNEQFF. The chain recombines TRBV7-2 with TRBJ2-1, with 8 bases identical to TRBD2. CDR1 and CDR2 from the germline V gene are SGHTA and FQGNSA. The junction had 3 bases not matched to a gene; V was cut back by 5 bases and J by 3 bases. The CDR3 consists of 14 residues.

The chain links TRBV5-6 to TRBJ1-2; D is unresolved. Germline CDR1 reads SGHDT; CDR2 reads YYEEEE. The CDR3 is 13 residues long. Trimming cost V 0 bases and J 6 bases, with 9 bases left between them. The CDR3 region has the DNA TGTGCCAGCAGCTTGGGGCAGTTGAATGGCTACACCTTC. It is translated as CASSLGQLNGYTF.

This rearrangement joins TRBV24-1 to TRBJ2-7, with TRBD2 matching over 11 bases. In germline, CDR1 is KGHDR, CDR2 SFDVKD. With 4 bases clipped from V and 6 bases from J, the junction kept 7 bases outside the gene matches. This CDR3 contains 15 residues. CDR3 residues: CATSDSTSGTPEQYF. Here the CDR3 DNA reads TGTGCCACCAGTGACTCGACTAGCGGGACACCCGAGCAGTACTTC.

J is TRBJ2-3 and V is TRBV5-1, with unresolved D. CDR1 SGHRS and CDR2 YFSETQ come from the germline V gene. The CDR3 is made up of 14 amino acids. Trimming removed 4 bases at V and 0 bases at J, with 9 bases between. CDR3 sequence reads: CASSPPTSTDTQYF. CDR3 nucleotides: TGCGCCAGCAGCCCCCCGACTAGCACAGATACGCAGTATTTT.

This clone appeared a few times. The chain links TRBV7-9 to TRBJ1-2, with 7 bases identical to TRBD1. The CDR3 loop spans 13 amino acids. Trimming at V came to 5 bases and at J to 4 bases, leaving 4 bases not matched to a gene. The germline V gene encodes CDR1 SEHNR and CDR2 FQNEAQ (reference sequence). CDR3 DNA: TGTGCCAGCAGCGCTCAGGGGGGCTATGGCTACACCTTC. Translated, it gives CASSAQGGYGYTF.

The chain has TRBV6-5 and TRBJ1-3; no definite D call. The CDR3 spans 16 residues. CDR1 is MNHEY, CDR2 SVGAGI, per germline. The V and J ends lost 2 bases and 0 bases respectively, with 11 bases between them. The CDR3 sequence: CASSYGFSFSGNTIYF. CDR3 DNA: TGTGCCAGCAGTTACGGCTTCTCCTTCTCTGGAAACACCATATATTTT.

The chain recombines TRBV19 with TRBJ2-2; TRBD2 matches at 14 bases. This CDR3 contains 19 residues. Germline CDR1 reads LNHDA; CDR2 reads SQIVND (reference sequence). V trimming: 4 bases; J trimming: 4 bases; junction bases outside the gene matches: 11. The CDR3 DNA reads as TGTGCCAGTAGTAGGCCCCGACTAGCGGGGGGGCCGAGCACCGGGGAGCTGTTTTTT. Its protein is CASSRPRLAGGPSTGELFF. The whole variable domain, remainder taken from reference TRBV19 and TRBJ2-2, is DGGITQSPKYLFRKEGQNVTLSCEQNLNHDAMYWYRQDPGQGLRLIYYSQIVNDFQKGDIAEGYSVSREKKESFPLTVTSAQKNPTAFYLCASSRPRLAGGPSTGELFFGEGSRLTVL.

The V gene is TRBV28, the J gene TRBJ1-1, with D possibly TRBD1 on 5 matching bases. The CDR3 spans 11 residues. Trimming shortened V by 10 bases and J by 5 bases, and 11 bases separated the two germline ends. Germline V gene lookup returns CDR1 MDHEN and CDR2 SYDVKM. CDR3 DNA sequence: TGTGCCACGGGGGGTCGGACTGAAGCTTTCTTT. Translated, it gives CATGGRTEAFF.

The J gene is TRBJ1-6, the V gene TRBV7-9; D gene unclear. Germline CDR1 is SEHNR and CDR2 is FQNEAQ (reference sequence). The CDR3 is 14 amino acids. With 1 base removed from V and 7 bases from J, the gap between germline ends came to 8 bases. The chain's CDR3 is CASSLEVENSPLHF. CDR3 nucleotides: TGTGCCAGCAGCTTAGAAGTGGAGAATTCACCCCTCCACTTT.

This chain links TRBV6-2 or TRBV6-3 with TRBJ2-1; TRBD2 is a possible D gene (5 bases). V dropped 3 bases and J dropped 5 bases, with 11 bases sitting between them. The CDR3 spans 14 residues. CDR1 and CDR2 from the germline V gene are MNHEY and SVGEGT. The CDR3 coding sequence is TGTGCCAGCAGTTATAGAGGACTGCACAATGAGCAGTTCTTC. This gives the protein CASSYRGLHNEQFF.

This chain connects TRBV3-1 (or the pseudogene TRBV3-2) to TRBJ1-1, with 9 bases identical to TRBD1. The CDR3 contains 14 residues. Germline CDR1 LGHDT, CDR2 YNNKEL (reference sequence). The V gene end was trimmed by 1 base and the J gene end by 6 bases; junction bases not matched to a gene: 3. The CDR3 here is CASSQADRGPEAFF. The CDR3 nucleotides are TGTGCCAGCAGCCAAGCGGACAGGGGCCCTGAAGCTTTCTTT.

The CDR3, as DNA: TGTGCCAGCATCGAGGGGGGGGAAGAGACCCAGTACTTC. Protein sequence: CASIEGGEETQYF. This chain joins TRBV28 and TRBJ2-5, with D maybe TRBD2 (7 bases). The CDR3 totals 13 residues. Germline V gene sequence: CDR1 MDHEN, CDR2 SYDVKM. V was pared by 7 bases and J by 3 bases, with 12 bases between. The whole variable domain, filled in from reference TRBV28 and TRBJ2-5, reads DVKVTQSSRYLVKRTGEKVFLECVQDMDHENMFWYRQDPGLGLRLIYFSYDVKMKEKGDIPEGYSVSREKKERFSLILESASTNQTSMYLCASIEGGEETQYFGPGTRLLVL.

CDR3 loop: CASTRLSQGRYGYTF. In nucleotides, the CDR3 is TGTGCCAGCACCCGACTTTCACAGGGTAGGTATGGCTACACCTTC. This chain connects TRBV5-4 to TRBJ1-2, with a tentative D call TRBD1 (6 bases). Trimming took 6 bases from V and 5 from J, leaving 20 bases between them. This CDR3 region has 15 residues. Looked up from germline, CDR1 is SGHNT and CDR2 is YYREEE (reference sequence).

V and J are TRBV7-9 and TRBJ1-3, with D uncertain. Germline V CDR1 and CDR2: SEHNR, FQNEAQ (reference sequence). The CDR3 is 14 amino acids. The V end was cut by 7 bases, the J end by 6 bases, with 16 bases between. The CDR3 sequence: CASNPGGPQNTIYF. CDR3 DNA: TGTGCCAGCAACCCCGGTGGGCCGCAAAACACCATATATTTT.

This chain uses TRBV11-2 with TRBJ1-5; 9 positions match TRBD1. This CDR3 spans 15 amino acids. J gave up 2 bases and V 1 base, and 0 bases lay outside the gene matches. The V gene's germline CDR1 is SGHAT and CDR2 FQNNGV. The CDR3: CASSLGTGGNQPQHF. CDR3 sequence (DNA): TGTGCCAGCAGCTTAGGGACAGGGGGCAATCAGCCCCAGCATTTT.

This clone occurred once. V usage is TRBV6-1 and J usage is TRBJ1-6; D possibly corresponds to TRBD1 (6 bases). CDR1 and CDR2 (germline): MNHNS, SASEGT. V was pared by 4 bases and J by 9 bases, with 19 bases between. This CDR3 has 16 residues. Here the CDR3 DNA reads TGTGCCAGCAGTGCCATGGGGGGGCTCACGTTTTCACCCCTCCACTTT. As protein: CASSAMGGLTFSPLHF.

The CDR3 nucleotides are TGTGCCAGCAGCTTAAGCGAAGGGGGCCAGACCCAGTACTTC. It specifies CASSLSEGGQTQYF. This chain links TRBV7-9 with TRBJ2-5, with 7 positions matching TRBD1. The V segment lost 2 bases and the J segment 6 bases; nucleotides outside the gene matches: 6. CDR3 length equals 14 residues. Germline V gene sequence: CDR1 SEHNR, CDR2 FQNEAQ (reference sequence).

This chain links TRBV6-6 with TRBJ1-1; tentatively, D is TRBD1 (5 bases). Germline assignment: CDR1 MNHNY and CDR2 SVGAGI (reference sequence). The V end lost 2 bases, the J end lost 0 bases, and 7 bases lay between the germline ends. The CDR3 is 14 residues long. The CDR3 loop reads CASSYDSLNTEAFF. The CDR3 DNA reads TGTGCCAGCAGTTACGACAGCTTGAACACTGAAGCTTTCTTT.